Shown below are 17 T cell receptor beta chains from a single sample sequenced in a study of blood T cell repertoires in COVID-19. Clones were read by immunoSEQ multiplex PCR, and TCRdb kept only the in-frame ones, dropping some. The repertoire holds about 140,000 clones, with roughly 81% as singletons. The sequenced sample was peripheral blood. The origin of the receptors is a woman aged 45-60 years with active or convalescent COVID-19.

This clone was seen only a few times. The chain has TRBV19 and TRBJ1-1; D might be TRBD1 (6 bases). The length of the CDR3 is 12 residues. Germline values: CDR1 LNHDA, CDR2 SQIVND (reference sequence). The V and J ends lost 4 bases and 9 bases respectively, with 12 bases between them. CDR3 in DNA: TGTGCCAGTAGTACAACGACAGGAAAAGCTTTCTTT. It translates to CASSTTTGKAFF. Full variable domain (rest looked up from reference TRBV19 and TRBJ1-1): DGGITQSPKYLFRKEGQNVTLSCEQNLNHDAMYWYRQDPGQGLRLIYYSQIVNDFQKGDIAEGYSVSREKKESFPLTVTSAQKNPTAFYLCASSTTTGKAFFGQGTRLTVV.

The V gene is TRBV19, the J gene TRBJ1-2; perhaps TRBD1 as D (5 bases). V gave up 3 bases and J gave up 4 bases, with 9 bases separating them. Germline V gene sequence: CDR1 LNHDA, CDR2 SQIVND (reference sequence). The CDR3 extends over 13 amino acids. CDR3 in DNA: TGTGCCAGTAGTATGGTGGGGGGCTATGGCTACACCTTC. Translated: CASSMVGGYGYTF.

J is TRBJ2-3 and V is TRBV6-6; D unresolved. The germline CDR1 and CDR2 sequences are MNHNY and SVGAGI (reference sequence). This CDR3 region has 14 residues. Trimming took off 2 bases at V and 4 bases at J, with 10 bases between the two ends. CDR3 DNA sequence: TGTGCCAGCAGTTACACCAGGTGGGCAGATACGCAGTATTTT. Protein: CASSYTRWADTQYF.

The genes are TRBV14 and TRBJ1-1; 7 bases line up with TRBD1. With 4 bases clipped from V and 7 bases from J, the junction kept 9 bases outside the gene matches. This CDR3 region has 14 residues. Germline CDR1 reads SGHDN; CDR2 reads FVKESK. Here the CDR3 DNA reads TGTGCCAGCAGCCTGATCAGGGGGAAGAATGAAGCTTTCTTT. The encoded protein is CASSLIRGKNEAFF.

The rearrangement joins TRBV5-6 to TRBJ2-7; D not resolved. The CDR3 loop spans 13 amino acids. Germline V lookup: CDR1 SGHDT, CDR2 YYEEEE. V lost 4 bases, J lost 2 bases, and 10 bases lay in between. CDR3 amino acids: CASSTGRPYEQYF. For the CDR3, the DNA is TGTGCCAGCAGCACGGGTCGACCCTACGAGCAGTACTTC.

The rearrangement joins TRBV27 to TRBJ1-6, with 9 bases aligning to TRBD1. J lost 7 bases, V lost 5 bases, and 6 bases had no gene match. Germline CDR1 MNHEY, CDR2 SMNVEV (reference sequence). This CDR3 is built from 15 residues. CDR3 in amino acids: CASSRQGVRNSPLHF. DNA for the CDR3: TGTGCCAGCAGTCGACAGGGGGTTAGGAATTCACCCCTCCACTTT.

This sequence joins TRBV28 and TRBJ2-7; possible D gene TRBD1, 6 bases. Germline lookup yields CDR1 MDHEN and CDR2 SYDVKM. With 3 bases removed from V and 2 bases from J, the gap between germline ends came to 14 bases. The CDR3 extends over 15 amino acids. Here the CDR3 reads CASSFNRVRPYEQYF. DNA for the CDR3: TGTGCCAGCAGTTTTAACAGGGTCCGGCCCTACGAGCAGTACTTC.

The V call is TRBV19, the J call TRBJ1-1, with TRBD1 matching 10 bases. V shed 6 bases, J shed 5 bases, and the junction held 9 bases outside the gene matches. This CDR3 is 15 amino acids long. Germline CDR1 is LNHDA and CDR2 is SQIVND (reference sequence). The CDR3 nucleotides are TGTGCCAGTAGCCAGGCCGGGACAGGGGAGACTGAAGCTTTCTTT. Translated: CASSQAGTGETEAFF.

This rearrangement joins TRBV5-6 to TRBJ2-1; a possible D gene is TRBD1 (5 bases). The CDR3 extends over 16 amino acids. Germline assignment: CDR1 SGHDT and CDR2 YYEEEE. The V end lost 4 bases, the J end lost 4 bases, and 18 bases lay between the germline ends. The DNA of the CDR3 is TGTGCCAGCAGCCAGCGAGTTCGAAGGGGATACAATGAGCAGTTCTTC. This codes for CASSQRVRRGYNEQFF. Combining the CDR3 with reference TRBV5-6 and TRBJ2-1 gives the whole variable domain DAGVTQSPTHLIKTRGQQVTLRCSPKSGHDTVSWYQQALGQGPQFIFQYYEEEERQRGNFPDRFSGHQFPNYSSELNVNALLLGDSALYLCASSQRVRRGYNEQFFGPGTRLTVL.

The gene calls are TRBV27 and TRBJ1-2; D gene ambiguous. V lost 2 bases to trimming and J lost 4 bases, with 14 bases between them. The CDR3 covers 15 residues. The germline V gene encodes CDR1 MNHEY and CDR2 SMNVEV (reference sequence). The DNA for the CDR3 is TGTGCCAGCAGTTTACGACACTCGGGGTCCTATGGCTACACCTTC. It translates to CASSLRHSGSYGYTF.

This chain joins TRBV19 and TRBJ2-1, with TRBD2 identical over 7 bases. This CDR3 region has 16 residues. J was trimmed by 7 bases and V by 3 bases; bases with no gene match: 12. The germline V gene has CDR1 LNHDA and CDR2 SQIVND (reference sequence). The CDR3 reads CASSISSSGLGNEQFF. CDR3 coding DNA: TGTGCCAGTAGTATCTCCAGTAGCGGGCTCGGGAATGAGCAGTTCTTC.

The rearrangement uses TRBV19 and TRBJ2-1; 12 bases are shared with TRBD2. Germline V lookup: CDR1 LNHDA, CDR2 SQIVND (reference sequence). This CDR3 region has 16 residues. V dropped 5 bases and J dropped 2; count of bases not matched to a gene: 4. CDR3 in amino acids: CASSLGLAGPYNEQFF. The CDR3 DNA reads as TGTGCCAGTAGTTTAGGACTAGCGGGGCCCTACAATGAGCAGTTCTTC.

The CDR3 protein is CSVRPGQGAEGGYNEQFF. In nucleotides, the CDR3 is TGCAGCGTTCGACCGGGACAGGGAGCGGAGGGGGGTTACAATGAGCAGTTCTTC. The chain combines TRBV29-1 with TRBJ2-1; 9 nucleotides match TRBD1. The CDR3 is 18 amino acids. The V and J ends lost 5 bases and 4 bases, in that order; junction bases with no gene match: 18. The germline CDR1 and CDR2 sequences are SQVTM and ANQGSEA.

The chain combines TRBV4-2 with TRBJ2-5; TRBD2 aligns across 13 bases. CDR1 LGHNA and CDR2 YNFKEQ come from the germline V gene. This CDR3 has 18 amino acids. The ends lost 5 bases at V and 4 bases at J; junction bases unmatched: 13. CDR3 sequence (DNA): TGTGCCAGCAGCGACGCATTAAGAGGACTAGCGGGAGTAGAGACCCAGTACTTC. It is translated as CASSDALRGLAGVETQYF.

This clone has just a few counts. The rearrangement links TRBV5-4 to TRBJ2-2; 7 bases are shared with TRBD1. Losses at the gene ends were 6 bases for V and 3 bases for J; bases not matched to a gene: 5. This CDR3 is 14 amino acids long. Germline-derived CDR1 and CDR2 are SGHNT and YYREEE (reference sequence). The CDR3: CASNEGAHTGELFF. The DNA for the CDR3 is TGTGCCAGCAACGAGGGGGCACACACCGGGGAGCTGTTTTTT.

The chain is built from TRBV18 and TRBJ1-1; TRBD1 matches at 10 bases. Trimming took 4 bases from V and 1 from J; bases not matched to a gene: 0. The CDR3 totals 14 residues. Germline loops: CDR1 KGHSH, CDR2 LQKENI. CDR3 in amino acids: CASSRDRGNTEAFF. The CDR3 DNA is TGTGCCAGCTCACGGGACAGGGGGAACACTGAAGCTTTCTTT. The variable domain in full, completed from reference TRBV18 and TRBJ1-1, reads NAGVMQNPRHLVRRRGQEARLRCSPMKGHSHVYWYRQLPEEGLKFMVYLQKENIIDESGMPKERFSAEFPKEGPSILRIQQVVRGDSAAYFCASSRDRGNTEAFFGQGTRLTVV.

CDR3 in amino acids: CASSLGWGGSGANVLTF. The CDR3, as DNA: TGTGCCAGCAGCTTAGGCTGGGGGGGTTCTGGGGCCAACGTCCTGACTTTC. The rearrangement links TRBV7-9 to TRBJ2-6, with 7 nucleotides matching TRBD2. This CDR3 spans 17 amino acids. Per the germline V gene, CDR1 is SEHNR and CDR2 is FQNEAQ (reference sequence). V lost 1 base, J lost 1 base, and 4 bases stayed unmatched.